This T cell receptor beta chain appears in the sequencing data of a study of T cell responses to AZD1222 COVID-19 vaccine (dated by TCRdb to about 2021). Background on the whole study: AZD1222 recipients with second doses at about 4 weeks or about 12 weeks were pooled, because spike-specific TCR depth and breadth did not differ between schedules. Trial participants were enrolled by age into 18-55, 56-69 and 70-plus year subgroups, with about 150, 28 and 57 TCR-sequenced participants respectively. A total of about 240 trial participants underwent TCR sequencing, of whom about 210 received two doses of AZD1222 and some 26 received two doses of the MenACWY control vaccine.

The research as a whole found: In the small 56-69-year group, the increase in depth fell short of significance, most likely because of low power. Nearly half of unique spike-specific TCRs reportedly recognized epitopes outside regions mutated in the B.1.351 and B.1.1.7 variants. Conclusions about previously exposed vaccinees are limited, since just 5 or 6 AZD1222 recipients were seropositive for SARS-CoV-2 at baseline. Participants were mostly white British and included more females than males, and it was suggested by the authors that clonal diversity may have been underestimated. The whole spike protein was spanned by vaccine-associated CD4 TCRs, and dominant responses were seen in regions 160-218 and 743-854. Because no day 14 peak-response samples were available, repertoires were characterized only after the peak T cell response. A significant rise in spike-specific TCR breadth and depth was observed after two AZD1222 doses relative to day 0 and relative to MenACWY recipients.

The CDR3 regions of human TCRbeta chains were subjected to immunosequencing. Under the source paper's analysis protocol: Repertoire TCRs were checked for matches against a reference library of SARS-CoV-2-specific TCRs that had been generated using the MIRA antigen-specificity platform. Breadth was defined as the fraction of unique TCRs that were SARS-CoV-2-associated, and depth was defined as the fraction of total T cells that were SARS-CoV-2-associated. Using the MIRA data, each spike-specific TCR was assigned both to the spike region to which the TCR was reactive and to a CD4 or CD8 class. Log10-transformed breadth and depth values were compared by one-way ANOVA with Sidak's multiple comparisons tests. TCRdb holds this immuneACCESS table with in-frame rearrangements only. Some clones are missing; in checked studies, unresolved V genes explain under half, and the rest has no known cause. V and J calls and clone size are those listed in that table; D and trimming were worked out from the DNA. For this sample the table gives about 130,000 clones, of which roughly 90% were detected only once. Approximately 1.5% of the sample goes to the ten largest clones.

A note on this clone: Its antigen is still unknown. Base quality data are lacking; no much larger clone is found one base away.

Reading the label with the study, this specimen's time point is: baseline before first vaccination. Vaccinee samples were obtained from the UK trials COV001 and COV002, which included a single-blind randomized controlled phase 2/3 trial of AZD1222 (ChAdOx1 nCoV-19) in healthy adults. For TCRbeta chain sequencing, PBMC samples were collected from trial participants at day 0 and at day 28 after the second dose. Material: peripheral blood, obtained on day 0 of AZD1222 vaccination. The receptor was derived from an adult in good health.

The DNA reads as follows: TGTGCCAGCAGCTGGTTTGATGCCGGGGGGACCCAGTACTTC. Its protein product is CASSWFDAGGTQYF. The rearrangement joined TRBV5-4 to TRBJ2-5; tentative D gene TRBD2, with 6 bases matching. CDR1 and CDR2, per the germline V gene (reference sequence), are SGHNT and YYREEE. Taken from cysteine to phenylalanine, the CDR3 has 14 residues. Only the CDR3 region is kept as DNA, spanning 42 bases read in frame from base 1. Between the V and J ends, shortened by 3 bases and 7 bases respectively, the junction contains 16 bases.